This TCR beta chain was profiled in a study of blood T cell repertoires in COVID-19. For the study at large: T cells, B-cell-depleted T cells, or PBMCs provided the cDNA or gDNA that served as material.

As processed by the authors: Amplification of reference gene primers was used by the study to estimate nucleated cell counts. Libraries were prepared by immunoSEQ multiplex PCR; TCRdb keeps only in-frame clonotypes and omits some of them. That table is the source of V, J and clone size, and D and trimming were worked out from the DNA. The sample includes around 160,000 clones, more than 65% of them seen just once. This CDR3 has 16 amino acids. The V and J ends lost 4 bases and 8 bases, in that order; junction bases with no gene match: 14. The germline CDR1 and CDR2 sequences are SGHRS and YFSETQ. This clone was counted between two and nine times.

The J gene is TRBJ1-4, the V gene TRBV5-1; 7 bases are shared with TRBD1. Input material: peripheral blood. This clonotype was obtained from a woman of 80 years or more with acute or convalescent COVID-19. DNA of the CDR3: TGCGCCAGCAGCCCTGGACAGGTTGTGGGGGTGGAAAAACTGTTTTTT. Translating gives CASSPGQVVGVEKLFF.